This T cell receptor (beta chain) was recorded in a study of cytomegalovirus exposure and HLA in healthy donors (dated by TCRdb to about 2017). Regarding the research as a whole: An earlier analysis of some 500 of the donors reported about 250 Gb of sequence data and 117 million unique TCR beta sequences from about 200 million T cells. The T cell repertoires of 670 or so subjects were profiled by immunosequencing and related to cytomegalovirus serostatus. An earlier analysis of 587 of the donors used high-throughput TCR beta sequencing to judge whether each TCR beta V gene segment behaved as functional or pseudogenic. Approximately 300 gigabases of sequencing data and approximately 92 million unique TCR sequences made up an early release that covered 640 HLA-typed donors. Five DR-DQ haplotypes were treated as single units for association and clustering because of strong linkage in the cohort. A later genetic analysis took genome-wide SNP genotypes for about 55% of the roughly 700 donors and used that subset as a discovery cohort. In addition to the first cohort of roughly 670 subjects, a separate validation cohort of 120 different subjects was used. The genetic ancestry cluster associated with self-reported Caucasian donors included around 76% of the approximately 410 genotyped donors. To predict cytomegalovirus infection status, the study brought together high-throughput TCR immunosequencing, statistical association of individual TCRs with disease status, and machine learning. A later analysis re-analyzed previously published TCR beta repertoires from roughly 600 donors and added high-resolution HLA genotyping to study TCR occurrence patterns. Donor age, sex, ethnicity and CMV serostatus were collected together with the repertoire data. In the later analysis, no new phenotypic data were used to find candidate immune exposures; instead, reliance was placed on TCR beta sequences and their occurrence across donors. Every repertoire in the discovery cohort had been generated on one and the same sequencing platform. Typing coverage varied by locus: roughly 629-640 donors for A, B, C, DRB1 and DQB1; approximately 500 for DQA1; 606 for DPA1; about 450 for DPB1. The aim of the study was to test whether cataloging public T cell receptors could identify signatures of past pathogen exposure. HLA typing covered class I and class II loci at four-digit resolution. Across some 400 genotyped donors of the cohort, an average of roughly 250,000 unique TCR beta nucleotide sequences per donor were sequenced, and about a sixth of those sequences were non-productive.

What the study reported, not specific to this receptor: The study listed 164 TCR beta chains as associated with cytomegalovirus. A few of the identified cytomegalovirus-associated TCR beta chains were confirmed in vitro to be specific for cytomegalovirus antigens. Because HLA typing was missing for some donors at each locus, association tests included only the typed subset. A later analysis found that TCR association rates varied across HLA loci, with DRB1 alleles showing the most associated TCRs and HLA-C alleles the fewest. Seventeen rarely observed V segments, including chromosome 9 orphons, were excluded from the earlier analysis of approximately 500 of the donors because counts were too low. A later genetic analysis associated a missense DCLRE1C variant with V-gene and J-gene trimming of TCR beta chains, and an independent cohort replicated the association. A later analysis associated roughly 17,000 TCR beta sequences with specific HLA alleles at a false discovery rate of 0.05. Roughly uniform sequencing depth across donors was assumed in presence/absence analyses, although this assumption may not hold. In an earlier analysis of some 540 of the donors, most TCR beta V segments appeared in productive rearrangements about 87% or about 30% of the time, broadly matching IMGT annotations. This cohort had only TCR beta chains sequenced, and the lack of alpha or paired-chain data limited which features could be detected. In a later analysis, HLA-associated TCR beta chains showed more clonal expansion and lower generation probabilities than non-associated chains that were equally common. Linkage disequilibrium might explain the correlated functional status among segregating V segments, but an unknown experimental factor could not be ruled out. A later analysis found that most CMV-associated TCR beta chains appeared HLA-restricted, with HLA associations seemingly driven largely by CMV exposure. Several of the top co-occurrence clusters appeared to be linked to parvovirus B19, influenza, CMV and Epstein-Barr virus, according to a later analysis. Compared with the roughly 670-donor mean, donors in an Asian-associated ancestry cluster had fewer N-insertions in productive TCRs, according to a later genetic analysis. Most TCR sequences were seen in very few donors, while some public TCRs were found in many individuals. For the cohort, immune exposure information was limited to CMV serostatus. Assigning TCR associations to individual alleles was difficult when HLA alleles, especially DR and DQ, strongly co-occurred. The sequencing pipeline was judged likely to have produced a cluster of highly shared sequence variants as a technical artifact. A further reported finding was that TCR beta sequences accurately predicted the HLA-A and HLA-B alleles for most subjects in the first cohort. It was suggested by the authors that the approach could potentially be generalized to other disease states and immunological phenotypes. Cytomegalovirus status was reported to be diagnosed by the classifier with high specificity and sensitivity in both the original and validation cohorts.

To note about this clone: Its antigen remains undetermined. No much larger clonotype is one base removed from it; base qualities were not supplied.

The cohort comprised some 680 healthy bone marrow donors. At the time of sampling, all cohort members were nominally healthy, though unrecorded immune exposures were likely present. The donor tested CMV seronegative, placing the donor among the 300 to 450 seronegative members of the cohort. Every donor gave a peripheral blood sample, and the peripheral blood mononuclear cells from that sample were used for TCR beta sequencing. Genomic DNA extraction from the blood cell samples was performed with the Qiagen DNeasy Blood Extraction Kit. To prepare the library, the immunoSEQ multiplex PCR assay was applied. The multiplex PCR relied on a mix of 60 forward primers for TCR Vbeta segments and 13 reverse primers for TCR Jbeta segments. The CDR3 region of rearranged TCR beta genes was amplified from genomic DNA with a multiplex PCR assay. The Illumina HiSeq System was used to sequence the amplified TCR beta libraries as 87-base-pair reads. For the original study's pipeline: Across the 670 or so repertoires, a later analysis counted tens of millions of unique TCR beta chains, approximately 12 million of which were shared by at least two donors. A nearest-neighbor algorithm error-corrected the raw reads and collapsed the reads into unique sequences, merging closely related sequences to remove PCR and sequencing errors. V, D and J gene segments were assigned by aligning CDR3 sequences to IMGT reference sequences. Each retained sequence needed at least a six-nucleotide match to both a V gene segment and a J gene segment. Rearrangements were called productive when the CDR3 lacked stop codons and stayed in frame with V and J; all others were non-productive. Following IMGT convention, CDR3 was defined as the stretch from the second conserved V-encoded cysteine up to the conserved J-encoded phenylalanine. Sequences without an unambiguous match to a single V gene segment were excluded from the earlier analysis of several hundred of the donors. In an earlier analysis of some 590 of the donors, a V segment was called functional when productive rearrangements were above 56.7%, and segregating when the standard deviation between donors exceeded 5%. A statistical classification framework was developed to diagnose cytomegalovirus status using the catalog of TCR beta chain sequences. In a later analysis, V and J genes were assigned by comparing TCR nucleotide sequences against IMGT/GENE-DB human TR gene sequences. In a later analysis, CDR3 sequences and most-parsimonious VDJ recombination scenarios were assigned using the TCRdist pipeline. In a later analysis, every TCR beta chain was defined by the combination of its CDR3 amino acid sequence and its V-gene family, and reads without a unique V-gene family were dropped. As a way to deal with suspected cross-contamination and a sequencing artifact, a later analysis dropped nearly 600 nucleotide sequences that were highly shared and had low generation probability. For each public chain, a later analysis derived a clonal expansion index from normalized ranks of inferred template counts within each repertoire. In a later analysis, generation probabilities were computed using a VDJ recombination model fitted to out-of-frame rearrangements, and the results were checked against IGoR. In a later analysis, TCR-TCR, TCR-HLA and TCR-CMV co-occurrence was scored with hypergeometric tests, and a repertoire-size bias correction was applied to TCR pairs. False discovery rates were estimated in a later analysis by permuting HLA or CMV assignments 20 times. In a later analysis, co-occurring TCRs were grouped with DBSCAN, and TCRdist sequence similarity was added when clustering was performed within HLA-allele-positive subsets. Repertoires with fewer than 30,000 or more than 120,000 public chains, plus five repertoires with anomalous nucleotide sharing, were excluded from co-occurrence clustering. Sourced from immuneACCESS, this table was stored by TCRdb with only in-frame sequences that have V and J called. A share of the clones is absent; for the studies checked, an unresolved V gene accounts for under half, and the remainder has no known explanation. The V and J calls and clone size were taken over from that table, and D and trimming were inferred from the DNA. The sample table holds some 180,000 clones, of which approximately 84% were seen once. Of the sample, roughly 0.2% is held by the ten largest clones.

The source is a girl less than two years old in good health and CMV-seronegative. Sequencing was carried out using PBMCs.

The CDR3 protein is CASSPPGHLLTGTEAFF. The DNA sequence is given as TGCGCCAGCAGCCCGCCGGGACACCTCCTTACGGGAACTGAAGCTTTCTTT. This receptor chain uses TRBV5-1 and TRBJ1-1; the D gene is possibly TRBD1, with 6 bases matching. The CDR3, from cysteine to phenylalanine, totals 17 residues. Only the CDR3 region is kept as DNA, spanning 51 bases read in frame from base 1. CDR1 and CDR2 are read off the germline V gene as SGHRS and YFSETQ. V sheds 4 bases and J sheds 5 bases, leaving 24 bases between their ends.